The present TCR beta chain was sequenced within a study of blood T cell repertoires in COVID-19. Study summary: Acute and convalescent COVID-19 specimens originated in the United States, Italy and Spain.

This table comes from immunoSEQ multiplex PCR, and its TCRdb copy is limited to in-frame clones, with some not included. The table records some 350,000 clones, 91% of them present only once. The receptor's source is a woman aged 18 to 35 who had recovered from COVID-19. The sequenced sample was peripheral blood.

The CDR3 loop reads CASSFSGGVPYGYTF. For the CDR3, the DNA is TGCGCCAGCAGCTTCAGCGGCGGGGTACCCTATGGCTACACCTTC. The chain joins TRBV5-1 to TRBJ1-2; no definite D call. This CDR3 spans 15 amino acids. The ends were cut back, 2 bases at V and 4 bases at J, with 15 bases in the middle. The V gene's germline CDR1 is SGHRS and CDR2 YFSETQ.